This TCR beta chain was sequenced in a study of T cells in Graves' hyperthyroidism and ophthalmopathy. Ophthalmopathy cases met thresholds of Clinical Activity Score at least 3, NOSPECS grade at least 4 and duration under 3 months. To note about this clonotype: Its antigen is currently unknown.

Germline V gene lookup returns CDR1 GTSNPN and CDR2 SVGIG (reference sequence). There are 13 residues in the CDR3. V was shortened by 2 bases and J by 1 base, with 8 bases between the two germline ends. Study-level points and caveats: A model of 13 V-J pairs discriminated ophthalmopathy from stable hyperthyroidism.

TCR beta CDR3 region amplification was performed from RNA transcripts. The HTBI set primed first-round TCR CDR3 RT-PCR. A single record per CDR3 protein comes from TCRdb applying MiXCR to the multiplex PCR reads. The data show about half a million distinct CDR3 sequences, less than 25% seen once. This sequence joins TRBV30 and TRBJ1-1, with unresolved D. The sequenced material came from blood. The clonotype was recovered from a woman under 40 with Graves' ophthalmopathy. CDR3 sequence reads: CAWSRAGNTEAFF. Written as DNA, the CDR3 is TGTGCCTGGAGTCGGGCAGGGAACACTGAAGCTTTCTTT.